Below are 23 T cell receptor beta chains sequenced from a single sample in a study of T cells in Graves' hyperthyroidism and ophthalmopathy. RNA transcripts were the template for amplifying TCR beta CDR3 regions. HTBI primers drove first-round RT-PCR of the TCR CDR3. Via MiXCR, TCRdb re-called the multiplex PCR reads, giving one row per CDR3 protein. The table lists more than 100,000 distinct CDR3 sequences, about 45% of them singletons. The source material was blood. The receptor source for this set is a man aged 35 to 55 with Graves' hyperthyroidism.

The chain is built from TRBV20-1 and TRBJ1-5; D is perhaps TRBD1 (5 bases). V lost 3 bases and J lost 0, with 12 bases in between. In germline, CDR1 is DFQATT, CDR2 SNEGSKA (reference sequence). The CDR3 spans 15 residues. The DNA of the CDR3 is TGCAGTGCTAGGGGGCAGACGTATAGCAATCAGCCCCAGCATTTT. Amino acids: CSARGQTYSNQPQHF.

With regard to this clonotype: A junction boundary mismatches the germline segment, possibly from a read error. The rearrangement links TRBV14 to TRBJ1-2, with 7 bases fitting TRBD1. Germline V gene data show CDR1 as SGHDN and CDR2 as FVKESK. This CDR3 contains 15 residues. CDR3 residues: CASSPPGQAFYGYAF. The CDR3 nucleotides read TGTGCCAGCAGCCCTCCCGGACAGGCCTTCTATGGTTACGCCTTC. The full variable domain, its missing parts supplied by reference TRBV14 and TRBJ1-2, is EAGVTQFPSHSVIEKGQTVTLRCDPISGHDNLYWYRRVMGKEIKFLLHFVKESKQDESGMPNNRFLAERTGGTYSTLKVQPAELEDSGVYFCASSPPGQAFYGYAFGSGTRLTVV.

This chain's CDR3 is CASSLAIGQGEKLFF. Here the CDR3 DNA reads TGTGCCAGCAGCTTAGCCATCGGACAGGGTGAAAAACTGTTTTTT. V usage is TRBV7-2 and J usage is TRBJ1-4; 8 bases fit TRBD1. Germline CDR1 reads SGHTA; CDR2 reads FQGNSA. Trimming at V came to 0 bases and at J to 7 bases, leaving 4 bases not matched to a gene. This CDR3 region has 15 residues.

At least ten counts were recorded for this clonotype. The V call is TRBV5-5, the J call TRBJ1-6; perhaps TRBD1 as D (5 bases). This CDR3 spans 14 amino acids. Between the trimmed V and J ends, which lost 3 bases and 14 bases, there was a span of 18 bases. CDR1 SGHKS and CDR2 YYEKEE come from the germline V gene (reference sequence). CDR3 in amino acids: CASSWGVAERSLHF. For the CDR3, the DNA is TGTGCCAGCAGCTGGGGCGTCGCGGAGCGATCCCTCCACTTT. Full variable domain (rest looked up from reference TRBV5-5 and TRBJ1-6): DAGVTQSPTHLIKTRGQQVTLRCSPISGHKSVSWYQQVLGQGPQFIFQYYEKEERGRGNFPDRFSARQFPNYSSELNVNALLLGDSALYLCASSWGVAERSLHFGNGTRLTVT.

Many counts were recorded for this clonotype. This chain joins TRBV7-3 and TRBJ2-1, with a tentative D call TRBD2 (7 bases). Germline V CDR1 and CDR2: SGHTA, FQGTGA. The CDR3 length is 15 residues. The V end lost 8 bases, the J end lost 6 bases, and 20 bases lay between the germline ends. The CDR3 spells CASAMDSTGGNEQFF. As DNA, the CDR3 is TGTGCCAGCGCGATGGACAGTACGGGAGGCAATGAGCAGTTCTTC.

The genes are TRBV7-9 and TRBJ2-1, with TRBD1 matching 9 bases. The CDR3 consists of 15 residues. The trim removed 9 bases at V and 8 bases at J, leaving 14 bases unmatched. Germline values: CDR1 SEHNR, CDR2 FQNEAQ (reference sequence). The CDR3 reads CASSLRDREGDEQFF. In DNA, the CDR3 is TGTGCCAGTAGCCTGCGGGACAGGGAAGGGGATGAGCAGTTCTTC.

The rearrangement joins TRBV5-6 to TRBJ2-1; no clear D gene. V shed 0 bases and J shed 5 bases, with 6 bases lying between them. This CDR3 has 13 residues. The germline gives CDR1 SGHDT, CDR2 YYEEEE. The CDR3 nucleotides read TGTGCCAGCAGCTTGGGGTCCGACAATGAGCAGTTCTTC. Translation: CASSLGSDNEQFF.

The chain joins TRBV20-1 to TRBJ2-3; 7 bases map to TRBD2. The CDR3 is made up of 14 amino acids. Germline CDR1 and CDR2: DFQATT and SNEGSKA (reference sequence). Here the CDR3 DNA reads TGCAGCGCTCAACAGCGGGGCAACATAGATACGCAGTATTTT. Translated: CSAQQRGNIDTQYF.

This clonotype was seen ten or more times. For the CDR3, the DNA is TGTGCCACCAGCCTTGTGTTGGACACCGGGGAGCTGTTTTTT. Translated: CATSLVLDTGELFF. The V gene is TRBV15, the J gene TRBJ2-2; D call uncertain. This CDR3 spans 14 amino acids. V lost 5 bases and J 3 bases, leaving 10 bases between the germline ends. In germline, CDR1 is LNHNV, CDR2 YYDKDF (reference sequence).

The sample holds a few counts of this clonotype. The chain links TRBV10-3 to TRBJ1-1, with TRBD1 as a possible D gene (5 bases). Trimming removed 10 bases at V and 3 bases at J, with 27 bases between. CDR1 ENHRY and CDR2 SYGVKD come from the germline V gene. This CDR3 is built from 17 residues. CDR3: CASSPYTLRGRDTEAFF. The CDR3 bases are TGTGCCAGCTCACCATACACTTTGAGGGGCAGGGACACTGAAGCTTTCTTT.

This clonotype has a handful of counts. Germline and junction disagree at one end, which may indicate a read error. The rearrangement uses TRBV7-9 and TRBJ2-2; the D gene is possibly TRBD2 (6 bases). The germline V gene encodes CDR1 SEHNR and CDR2 FQNEAQ (reference sequence). There are 16 residues in the CDR3. The CDR3 loop reads CASSQPQEGNTGELFF. The CDR3 DNA sequence: TGCGCCAGCAGCCAACCGCAGGAGGGGAACACCGGGGAGCTGTTTTTT.

This clonotype was counted many times. This sequence joins TRBV14 and TRBJ1-3; the D is unclear. The CDR3 sequence is 15 residues long. V lost 2 bases and J 4 bases, leaving 12 bases between the germline ends. Germline V gene sequence: CDR1 SGHDN, CDR2 FVKESK. The CDR3: CASSQRTPVGNTIYF. In nucleotides, the CDR3 is TGTGCCAGCAGCCAAAGAACGCCAGTAGGAAACACCATATATTTT.

This clonotype was recorded at least ten times. This rearrangement joins TRBV7-9 to TRBJ1-3; the match to TRBD1 covers 8 bases. After removal of 5 bases from V and 4 bases from J, the junction contained 10 bases not matched to a gene. The CDR3 is 16 residues long. Germline CDR1 and CDR2: SEHNR and FQNEAQ (reference sequence). CDR3 amino acids: CASSRSPQGAGNTIYF. In DNA form, the CDR3 reads TGTGCCAGCAGCCGAAGCCCTCAGGGGGCGGGAAACACCATATATTTT. The whole variable domain, remainder taken from reference TRBV7-9 and TRBJ1-3, is DTGVSQNPRHKITKRGQNVTFRCDPISEHNRLYWYRQTLGQGPEFLTYFQNEAQLEKSRLLSDRFSAERPKGSFSTLEIQRTEQGDSAMYLCASSRSPQGAGNTIYFGEGSWLTVV.

This clonotype appeared many times. V and J are TRBV19 and TRBJ1-2; D is undetermined. The V end lost 4 bases, the J end lost 7 bases, and 10 bases lay between the germline ends. Germline assignment: CDR1 LNHDA and CDR2 SQIVND (reference sequence). CDR3 length: 12 amino acids. CDR3 DNA: TGTGCCAGTAGTAAGGAAGGTGGTGGCTACACCTTC. It yields the protein CASSKEGGGYTF.

This clonotype occurred many times. The chain employs TRBV10-3 and TRBJ1-1; the match to TRBD1 covers 9 bases. Trimming took 6 bases from V and 4 from J; bases not matched to a gene: 9. CDR1 is ENHRY, CDR2 SYGVKD, per germline. The CDR3 loop spans 15 amino acids. DNA of the CDR3: TGTGCCATCAGCTTGACAGGGGGGGATGGCACTGAAGCTTTCTTT. Translating gives CAISLTGGDGTEAFF.

This clonotype was picked up many times. V gene TRBV4-1 combines with J gene TRBJ2-2; 9 bases map to TRBD1. CDR3 length: 15 residues. Germline V CDR1 and CDR2: MGHRA, YSYEKL. The V gene end was trimmed by 4 bases and the J gene end by 4 bases; junction bases not matched to a gene: 4. The CDR3 sequence: CASSRTGGATGELFF. Written as DNA, the CDR3 is TGCGCCAGCAGCCGAACAGGGGGCGCCACCGGGGAGCTGTTTTTT.

This clonotype was counted many times. The rearrangement uses TRBV2 and TRBJ1-1; no clear D. V was clipped by 8 bases and J by 3 bases, with 7 bases between them. Germline V lookup: CDR1 SNHLY, CDR2 FYNNEI. The CDR3 totals 11 residues. Written as DNA, the CDR3 is TGTGCCAGCGGGTGGTACACTGAAGCTTTCTTT. It translates to CASGWYTEAFF.

In the case of this clonotype: Germline is not matched at one junction end, which may reflect a read error. The rearrangement joins TRBV7-7 to TRBJ1-4; D is ambiguous. Germline CDR1 is SSHAT and CDR2 is FNYEAQ (reference sequence). The CDR3 length is 13 residues. CDR3 bases: TGTGCTAGCAGCCCGGACCTGGTCGGAAAACTGTTTTTT. Its protein product is CASSPDLVGKLFF.

A single count supports this clonotype. A much larger clone is a single base away; this may be a read error. This chain links TRBV6-5 with TRBJ1-1; D is unresolved. This CDR3 contains 14 residues. Trimming took off 5 bases at V and 4 bases at J, with 14 bases between the two ends. The germline V gene encodes CDR1 MNHEY and CDR2 SVGAGI. The CDR3 nucleotides read TGTGCCAGCAGTGAATCGGGAGGAGGCACTGAAGCTTTCTTT. Its protein is CASSESGGGTEAFF.

This clonotype was picked up many times. The rearrangement links TRBV11-3 to TRBJ1-1; D uncertain. Trimming took off 5 bases at V and 3 bases at J, with 10 bases between the two ends. CDR1 is SGHNT, CDR2 YENEEA, per germline. This CDR3 region has 13 residues. CDR3 sequence reads: CASSPEGDTEAFF. CDR3 in DNA: TGTGCCAGCAGCCCCGAGGGCGACACTGAAGCTTTCTTT. The full variable domain, in which reference TRBV11-3 and TRBJ1-1 provide the parts outside the CDR3, is EAGVVQSPRYKIIEKKQPVAFWCNPISGHNTLYWYLQNLGQGPELLIRYENEEAVDDSQLPKDRFSAERLKGVDSTLKIQPAELGDSAVYLCASSPEGDTEAFFGQGTRLTVV.

This clonotype occurred many times. The genes are TRBV6-1 and TRBJ2-6, with 7 nucleotides matching TRBD2. V lost 8 bases to trimming and J lost 4 bases; unmatched junction nucleotides: 5. The CDR3 is made up of 14 amino acids. The germline V gene has CDR1 MNHNS and CDR2 SASEGT. The CDR3 sequence is CASGGVLGANVLTF. Written as DNA, the CDR3 is TGTGCCAGCGGGGGGGTATTGGGGGCCAACGTCCTGACTTTC.

There are many counts of this clonotype. V and J are TRBV20-1 and TRBJ2-3; tentatively, D is TRBD2 (6 bases). Trimming removed 1 base at V and 0 bases at J, with 14 bases between. The CDR3 loop spans 16 amino acids. The germline V gene has CDR1 DFQATT and CDR2 SNEGSKA (reference sequence). CDR3: CSARGDFFGSTDTQYF. Here the CDR3 DNA reads TGCAGTGCTAGAGGGGACTTTTTTGGTAGCACAGATACGCAGTATTTT.

A single count supports this clonotype. The CDR3, as DNA: TGTGCCACCACCGCAGCTGGTGGACAGGGGAATGAAAAACTGTTTTTT. Amino acids: CATTAAGGQGNEKLFF. The rearrangement joins TRBV5-6 to TRBJ1-4; 9 nucleotides agree with TRBD1. V was pared by 9 bases and J by 5 bases, with 14 bases of the junction left unmatched. This CDR3 contains 16 residues. Germline V CDR1 and CDR2: SGHDT, YYEEEE.